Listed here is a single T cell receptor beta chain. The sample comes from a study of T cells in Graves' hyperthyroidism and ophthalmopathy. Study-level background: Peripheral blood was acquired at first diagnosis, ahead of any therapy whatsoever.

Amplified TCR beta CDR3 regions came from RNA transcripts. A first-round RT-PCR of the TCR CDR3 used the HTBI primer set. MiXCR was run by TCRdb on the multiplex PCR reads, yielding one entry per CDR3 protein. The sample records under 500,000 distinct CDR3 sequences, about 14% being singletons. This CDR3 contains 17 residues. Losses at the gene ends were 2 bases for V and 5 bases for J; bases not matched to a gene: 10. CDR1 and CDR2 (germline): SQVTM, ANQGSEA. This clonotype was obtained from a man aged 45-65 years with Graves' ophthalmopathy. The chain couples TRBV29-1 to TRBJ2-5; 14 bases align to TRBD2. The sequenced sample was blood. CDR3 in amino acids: CSVEPYLGLAGDETQYF. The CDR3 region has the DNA TGCAGCGTTGAACCCTATTTGGGACTAGCGGGAGATGAGACCCAGTACTTC.